These T cell receptor beta chains were read from a single sample in a study of blood T cells in healthy people across ages. TCRdb recomputed calls from the 5' RACE reads with MiXCR, one row per CDR3 protein. Of about 900,000 distinct CDR3 sequences listed, around 46% are singletons. The source material was blood. Receptor source: a man aged 25-45 years in good health. Both conserved end residues are part of each CDR3. D genes are given only for firm matches. Not every row has a clone size; where given, it reads once, few, many or a size class.

>TRBJ2-5|TRBD1|TRBV6-6|few
TGTGCCAGCAGTCCGGACAGGTTCCAAGAGACCCAGTACTTC
CASSPDRFQETQYF
>TRBJ2-3|TRBD2|TRBV6-1|many
TGTGCCAGCAGTAACTTAGCGGGGAGCACAGATACGCAGTATTTT
CASSNLAGSTDTQYF
>TRBJ2-1|TRBD2|TRBV20-1|once
TGCAGTGCTAGAGAAGGAACTAGCGGGAGGACCAATGAGCAGTTCTTC
CSAREGTSGRTNEQFF
>TRBJ2-7|-|TRBV7-9|-
TGTGCCAGCGTTGACGTTGGCAGGTACGAGCAGTACTTC
CASVDVGRYEQYF
>TRBJ1-1|TRBD1|TRBV2|-
TGTGCCAGCAGTGAAGAGAGGGACAGGGGGGAAACTGAAGCTTTCTTT
CASSEERDRGETEAFF
>TRBJ2-3|-|TRBV5-1|-
TGCGCCAGCAGCACCCAACAAGGCAGCTCGGCCTCAGATACGCAGTATTTT
CASSTQQGSSASDTQYF
>TRBJ1-1|-|TRBV30|few
TGTGCCTGGAGTGTAGAGGTAACTGAAGCTTTCTTT
CAWSVEVTEAFF
>TRBJ1-2|TRBD1|TRBV6-2/TRBV6-3|few
TGTGCCAGCAACCTGGACAGGGAGACCCCGGCTAACTATGGCTACACCTTC
CASNLDRETPANYGYTF
>TRBJ2-3|-|TRBV6-1|few
TGTGCCAGCAGTGAAGTTGGCGGGGAGAGCACAGATACGCAGTATTTT
CASSEVGGESTDTQYF
>TRBJ1-2|-|TRBV6-2/TRBV6-3|-
TGTGCCAGCAGCTGGACCCTAGTCCGTGGCTACACCTTC
CASSWTLVRGYTF
>TRBJ2-5|-|TRBV7-9|-
TGTGCCAGCAGCCAGACCCATCCAGAGACCCAGTACTTC
CASSQTHPETQYF
>TRBJ2-5|-|TRBV4-2|-
TGTGCCAGCAGCCAAGATCCGGAGGGTTTGCAAGAGACCCAGTACTTC
CASSQDPEGLQETQYF
>TRBJ2-5|TRBD1|TRBV20-1|few
TGCAGTGCTGGGGACAGCTCCGGTCAGGAGACCCAGTACTTC
CSAGDSSGQETQYF
>TRBJ2-1|TRBD1|TRBV2|-
TGTGCCAGCAGTGCCCCCGGGACAGGGGAAGGGCAGTTCTTC
CASSAPGTGEGQFF
>TRBJ2-3|TRBD2|TRBV4-3|few
TGCGCCAGCAGCCAAGTACTCCTCGGGGGGTCCACAGATACGCAGTATTTT
CASSQVLLGGSTDTQYF
>TRBJ2-1|TRBD2|TRBV7-2|few
TGTGCCAGCAGCTTAGCTAGCGGGGGGTTCAATGAGCAGTTCTTC
CASSLASGGFNEQFF